This T cell receptor beta chain was sequenced in a study of cytomegalovirus exposure and HLA in healthy donors (dated by TCRdb to the late 2010s). Regarding the study in general: An earlier analysis of some 620 of the donors reported about 280 Gb of sequence data and 117 million unique TCR beta sequences obtained from 180 million or so T cells. An early release covering roughly 600 HLA-typed donors comprised approximately 290 gigabases of sequencing data and around 86 million unique TCR sequences. Of the roughly 400 genotyped donors, roughly 80% were placed in the genetic ancestry cluster associated with self-reported Caucasian donors. The study aimed to test whether cataloging public T cell receptors could reveal signatures of past pathogen exposure. The study used immunosequencing to profile the T cell repertoires of approximately 630 subjects and linked those repertoires to cytomegalovirus serostatus. Besides the first cohort of roughly 700 subjects, a separate validation cohort made up of roughly 120 different subjects was used. High-throughput TCR immunosequencing, statistical association of individual TCRs with disease status, and machine learning were combined to predict cytomegalovirus infection status. A later analysis re-examined previously published TCR beta repertoires from 610 or so donors and added high-resolution HLA genotyping to investigate patterns of TCR occurrence. Rather than drawing on any new phenotypic data, the later analysis identified candidate immune exposures from TCR beta sequences and the way those sequences occurred across donors. An earlier analysis of roughly 580 of the donors used high-throughput TCR beta sequencing to judge whether each TCR beta V gene segment behaved as functional or pseudogenic. Donor age, sex, ethnicity and CMV serostatus were collected together with the repertoire data. In a later genetic analysis, genome-wide SNP genotypes for about 65% of the roughly 670 donors were used, and that subset was treated as a discovery cohort. All discovery cohort repertoires had been generated on a single sequencing platform. HLA typing covered class I and class II loci at four-digit resolution. The number of donors typed differed by locus, with roughly 620-630 for A, B, C, DRB1 and DQB1, approximately 500 for DQA1, 606 for DPA1, and some 450 for DPB1. Four or five DR-DQ haplotypes were handled as single units for association and clustering, since linkage in the cohort was strong. On average, over 200,000 unique TCR beta nucleotide sequences were sequenced per donor among 398 genotyped donors of the cohort, with about 17% of those sequences being non-productive. Results and caveats for the whole study, not just this receptor: In the study, roughly 160 TCR beta chains were listed as associated with cytomegalovirus. A later analysis reported that several top co-occurrence clusters appeared linked to parvovirus B19, influenza, CMV and Epstein-Barr virus. When HLA alleles, especially DR and DQ, strongly co-occurred, TCR associations were difficult to assign to individual alleles. The only immune exposure information available for the cohort was CMV serostatus. In a later analysis, TCR association rates were found to vary across HLA loci, with the most associated TCRs seen for DRB1 alleles and the fewest for HLA-C alleles. A cluster of highly shared sequence variants was judged likely to be a technical artifact of the sequencing pipeline. Correlated functional status among segregating V segments might be attributable to linkage disequilibrium, but an unknown experimental factor could not be ruled out. In a later genetic analysis, a missense DCLRE1C variant was associated with V-gene and J-gene trimming of TCR beta chains, and the association was replicated in an independent cohort. The presence/absence analyses assumed that sequencing depth was roughly uniform across donors, and that assumption may not be true. Some IMGT-functional V segments, including TRBV6-2 and TRBV6-3, could not be distinguished by the 87-base-pair reads and were therefore excluded. According to the authors, the approach could potentially be generalized to other disease states and immunological phenotypes. Most CMV-associated TCR beta chains appeared to be HLA-restricted in a later analysis, and the HLA associations seemed to be driven largely by CMV exposure. Cytomegalovirus status was reported to be diagnosed by the classifier with high specificity and sensitivity in both the original and validation cohorts. In vitro tests confirmed that a few of the cytomegalovirus-associated TCR beta chains recognize cytomegalovirus antigens. The cohort was sequenced for TCR beta chains only, and without alpha or paired-chain data the features that could be detected were limited. In an earlier analysis of fewer than 750 of the donors, most TCR beta V segments were observed in productive rearrangements about 87% or about 30% of the time, broadly matching IMGT annotations. Over 15 rarely observed V segments, including chromosome 9 orphons, were excluded from the earlier analysis of some 590 of the donors because counts were too low. According to a later genetic analysis, donors in an Asian-associated ancestry cluster had fewer N-insertions in productive TCRs than the approximately 670-donor mean. In a later analysis, HLA-associated TCR beta chains were found to be more clonally expanded and to have lower generation probabilities than equally common non-associated chains. Across donors, most TCR sequences were observed very rarely, whereas some public TCRs were present in many individuals. Because HLA typing was unavailable for some donors at each locus, only the typed subset was used in association tests. A further reported finding was that TCR beta sequences accurately predicted the HLA-A and HLA-B alleles for most subjects in the first cohort. Specific HLA alleles were associated with 18,000 or so TCR beta sequences at a false discovery rate of 0.05 in a later analysis.

The sample holds a few counts of this clone. Its antigen remains unidentified. Per-base quality was not reported, and no clone a single base away is much larger than it. The library was prepared using the immunoSEQ multiplex PCR assay. For the multiplex PCR, a mixture combining 60 forward primers for TCR Vbeta segments and 13 reverse primers for TCR Jbeta segments was used. The CDR3 region of rearranged TCR beta genes was amplified from genomic DNA with a multiplex PCR assay. Amplified TCR beta libraries were sequenced as 87-base-pair reads on the Illumina HiSeq System. Per the original workflow: A later analysis tallied around 87 million unique TCR beta chains across the 600 to 700 repertoires, and around 9.9 million of those chains were shared by two or more donors. Raw reads were error-corrected and collapsed into unique sequences by a nearest-neighbor algorithm in which closely related sequences were merged to remove PCR and sequencing errors. To assign V, D and J gene segments, CDR3 sequences were aligned to IMGT reference sequences. Each retained sequence needed at least a six-nucleotide match to both a V gene segment and a J gene segment. A rearrangement was called productive if the CDR3 had no stop codons and remained in frame with V and J, and every other rearrangement was called non-productive. CDR3 was defined according to IMGT convention as the region running from the second conserved V-encoded cysteine to the conserved J-encoded phenylalanine. The earlier analysis of 450 to 750 of the donors excluded any sequence lacking an unambiguous match to a single V gene segment. In an earlier analysis of 587 of the donors, a V segment was called functional when productive rearrangements were above 56.7%, and segregating when the standard deviation between donors exceeded 5%. A statistical classification framework was built for diagnosing cytomegalovirus status from the catalog of TCR beta chain sequences. V and J gene assignment, in a later analysis, came from comparing TCR nucleotide sequences with IMGT/GENE-DB human TR gene sequences. In a later analysis, CDR3 sequences and most-parsimonious VDJ recombination scenarios were assigned using the TCRdist pipeline. In a later analysis, each TCR beta chain was defined by its CDR3 amino acid sequence together with its V-gene family, and reads lacking a unique V-gene family were excluded. A later analysis removed 550 to 700 highly shared, low-generation-probability nucleotide sequences to deal with suspected cross-contamination and a sequencing artifact. In a later analysis, a clonal expansion index for each public chain was calculated from normalized within-repertoire ranks of inferred template counts. In a later analysis, generation probabilities were computed using a VDJ recombination model fitted to out-of-frame rearrangements, and the results were checked against IGoR. Hypergeometric tests were used in a later analysis to score TCR-TCR, TCR-HLA and TCR-CMV co-occurrence, with a repertoire-size bias correction applied to the TCR pairs. In a later analysis, false discovery rates were estimated by permuting HLA or CMV assignments 20 times. In a later analysis, co-occurring TCRs were grouped with DBSCAN, and TCRdist sequence similarity was added when clustering was performed within HLA-allele-positive subsets. Repertoires with fewer than 30,000 or more than 120,000 public chains, plus five repertoires with anomalous nucleotide sharing, were excluded from co-occurrence clustering. TCRdb limited this immuneACCESS table to in-frame rearrangements with V and J called. A share of clones is missing; checked studies link under half to unresolved V genes, and the rest is unexplained. V, J and clone size were drawn from that table, and D and trimming were deduced from the DNA. This sample is represented by 170,000 or so clones; 77% of them were singletons. Of the sample, roughly 1.7% falls within the top ten clones.

The cohort comprised some 700 healthy bone marrow donors. At the time of sampling, every cohort member was nominally healthy, though immune exposures that went unrecorded were likely present. The donor was CMV seronegative and belonged to the group of roughly 330 seronegative cohort members. A peripheral blood sample was provided by each donor, and peripheral blood mononuclear cells were used for TCR beta sequencing. Genomic DNA was extracted from the blood cell samples with the Qiagen DNeasy Blood Extraction Kit. From the cysteine up to the phenylalanine, the CDR3 has a length of 18 residues. This entry keeps only the CDR3 DNA: 54 bases, framed from base 1. CDR1 and CDR2 (SGHVS, FNYEAQ) derive from the germline V gene. For this chain, trimming is 1 base at the V end and 3 bases at the J end, and the number of junction bases without a gene match is 8.

The chain employs TRBV7-6 and TRBJ2-2; a stretch of 10 junction bases matches TRBD1. This receptor was obtained from a woman younger than 45 in good health and CMV-seronegative. The sequencing sample was made of PBMCs. CDR3 region: CASSLDPRQGAYTGELFF. The nucleotide sequence reads as follows: TGTGCCAGCAGCTTAGATCCTAGACAGGGGGCTTACACCGGGGAGCTGTTTTTT.